This T cell receptor beta chain was recovered during a study of post-analysis software for immune sequencing data. Unique-molecular-identifier-tagged TCR beta cDNA libraries were used. TCRdb reanalysed the PCR reads using MiXCR and keeps one entry per CDR3 protein. Here the sample spans about 210,000 distinct CDR3 sequences, roughly 28% being singletons. This TCR was sampled from a girl under 18 with multiple sclerosis. The sample taken for sequencing was blood.

CDR3 sequence reads: CASNLDGQGPTQRYGYTF. The CDR3 region has the DNA TGTGCCAGCAACCTAGATGGACAGGGTCCCACCCAGCGCTATGGCTACACCTTC. The chain employs TRBV28 and TRBJ1-2; TRBD1 matches 8 bases. Germline CDR1 MDHEN, CDR2 SYDVKM. V dropped 7 bases and J dropped 4; count of bases not matched to a gene: 20. The CDR3 is 18 amino acids.